The 15 T cell receptor beta chains listed next were all sequenced from one sample in a study of OX40 agonist ivuxolimab in advanced cancers. The method behind the library was the immunoSEQ multiplex PCR assay. The table comes from immuneACCESS by way of TCRdb, which keeps in-frame sequences with V and J called. Part of the clones is missing from these tables; in studies checked, under half for an unresolved V gene and the rest for unknown reasons. This sample holds about 53,000 clones; 85% to 90% were observed only once. The ten largest clones represent 9.5% to 13% of the sample. Sequenced here: CD4+ or CD8+ T cells sorted from blood, sampled in a trial of the OX40 agonist ivuxolimab. These receptors came from an adult with an advanced solid tumor such as melanoma, head and neck, liver or kidney cancer.

The V call is TRBV2, the J call TRBJ2-1, with D unclear. Per the germline V gene, CDR1 is SNHLY and CDR2 is FYNNEI. This CDR3 spans 14 amino acids. V lost 7 bases to trimming and J lost 0 bases, with 10 bases between them. In nucleotides, the CDR3 is TGTGCCAGCACACCCGTAAGCTCCTACAATGAGCAGTTCTTC. Its protein is CASTPVSSYNEQFF.

The genes are TRBV7-3 and TRBJ2-5, with D hard to call. Germline CDR1 is SGHTA and CDR2 is FQGTGA. With 2 bases removed from V and 4 bases from J, the gap between germline ends came to 8 bases. CDR3 size: 13 residues. The CDR3 loop is CASSLYTRETQYF. The CDR3 DNA is TGTGCCAGCAGCTTATACACCAGAGAGACCCAGTACTTC.

This chain joins TRBV19 and TRBJ1-1; D is unclear. Germline V CDR1 and CDR2: LNHDA, SQIVND (reference sequence). The CDR3 has 17 residues. The ends were cut back, 3 bases at V and 2 bases at J, with 19 bases in the middle. The CDR3 nucleotides read TGTGCCAGTAGTATTTTAACCGTCGCCCAAGGTAACACTGAAGCTTTCTTT. It yields the protein CASSILTVAQGNTEAFF.

V and J are TRBV18 and TRBJ2-5; possibly TRBD1 for D (6 bases). This CDR3 contains 16 residues. Germline values: CDR1 KGHSH, CDR2 LQKENI. Trimming took off 3 bases at V and 5 bases at J, with 19 bases between the two ends. CDR3: CASSPSPTGVVETQYF. CDR3 DNA sequence: TGTGCCAGCTCACCGAGTCCGACAGGCGTCGTGGAGACCCAGTACTTC.

The gene calls are TRBV11-2 and TRBJ2-3; 9 bases map to TRBD2. Unmatched junction bases numbered 7, after V lost 0 bases and J lost 3 bases. This CDR3 has 17 residues. CDR1 SGHAT and CDR2 FQNNGV come from the germline V gene. The CDR3 DNA reads TGTGCCAGCAGCTTAGAGGCGGGAGGGAAGAGGACAGATACGCAGTATTTT. This encodes CASSLEAGGKRTDTQYF.

V and J are TRBV15 and TRBJ2-5; maybe TRBD1 (6 bases). This CDR3 is built from 15 residues. The V end lost 4 bases, the J end lost 4 bases, and 16 bases lay between the germline ends. Germline V gene data show CDR1 as LNHNV and CDR2 as YYDKDF (reference sequence). The CDR3, as DNA: TGTGCCACCAGCACGACAGGTCTGGAAGGAGAGACCCAGTACTTC. The encoded protein is CATSTTGLEGETQYF.

This clone was found once. This chain uses TRBV19 with TRBJ1-1; D possibly corresponds to TRBD1 (5 bases). CDR1 is LNHDA, CDR2 SQIVND, per germline (reference sequence). Deletions cut 7 bases from V and 0 bases from J, with 15 bases between. CDR3 length: 15 residues. CDR3: CASTWGFRVNTEAFF. The CDR3 coding sequence is TGTGCCAGTACTTGGGGATTCAGGGTGAACACTGAAGCTTTCTTT. The full variable domain, with the rest looked up from reference TRBV19 and TRBJ1-1, is DGGITQSPKYLFRKEGQNVTLSCEQNLNHDAMYWYRQDPGQGLRLIYYSQIVNDFQKGDIAEGYSVSREKKESFPLTVTSAQKNPTAFYLCASTWGFRVNTEAFFGQGTRLTVV.

The genes are TRBV30 and TRBJ1-4; weak D call: TRBD1 (6 bases). V lost 3 bases, J lost 10 bases, and 15 bases lay in between. CDR1 and CDR2 from the germline V gene are GTSNPN and SVGIG (reference sequence). The length of the CDR3 is 13 residues. The CDR3, as DNA: TGTGCCTGGAGCGTAGGGGGACCGGGAAAACTGTTTTTT. Its translation: CAWSVGGPGKLFF.

The rearrangement joins TRBV27 to TRBJ2-1; D gene unclear. The CDR3 contains 15 residues. V shed 0 bases and J shed 0 bases, with 6 bases lying between them. Germline CDR1 and CDR2: MNHEY and SMNVEV (reference sequence). For the CDR3, the DNA is TGTGCCAGCAGTTTATCAATGAGCTCCTACAATGAGCAGTTCTTC. Its translation: CASSLSMSSYNEQFF.

This chain links TRBV2 with TRBJ1-5; the D is unclear. Trimming cost V 6 bases and J 4 bases, with 7 bases left between them. This CDR3 has 12 residues. CDR1 SNHLY and CDR2 FYNNEI come from the germline V gene. The CDR3 DNA follows: TGTGCCAGCAGCCCTTCTAATCAGCCCCAGCATTTT. Its protein product is CASSPSNQPQHF.

This clone has a handful of counts. This chain links TRBV28 with TRBJ2-3; 7 bases agree with TRBD1. The CDR3 length is 14 residues. Germline lookup yields CDR1 MDHEN and CDR2 SYDVKM. V lost 5 bases to trimming and J lost 3 bases; unmatched junction nucleotides: 5. In nucleotides, the CDR3 is TGTGCCAGCAGTCCGGGACAGAGAACAGATACGCAGTATTTT. Translated, it gives CASSPGQRTDTQYF. The variable domain in full, completed from reference TRBV28 and TRBJ2-3, reads DVKVTQSSRYLVKRTGEKVFLECVQDMDHENMFWYRQDPGLGLRLIYFSYDVKMKEKGDIPEGYSVSREKKERFSLILESASTNQTSMYLCASSPGQRTDTQYFGPGTRLTVL.

The chain couples TRBV5-4 to TRBJ2-7; either TRBD1 or TRBD2 may fit D (6 bases each). From germline, CDR1 is SGHNT and CDR2 YYREEE (reference sequence). V lost 4 bases and J lost 0, with 14 bases in between. This CDR3 comprises 15 residues. CDR3 protein: CASSRLGGNSYEQYF. In DNA, the CDR3 is TGTGCCAGCAGCCGATTGGGGGGCAACTCCTACGAGCAGTACTTC.

This clone is labeled as medium-sized. V gene TRBV9 combines with J gene TRBJ1-6; D perhaps matches TRBD1 (5 bases). Trimming pared 0 bases from V and 10 bases from J, leaving 14 bases between. The CDR3 totals 15 residues. CDR1 and CDR2 from the germline V gene are SGDLS and YYNGEE. CDR3 sequence: CASSVGGQGSSPLHF. The CDR3 coding sequence is TGTGCCAGCAGCGTAGGGGGTCAGGGTAGCTCACCCCTCCACTTT.

This chain uses TRBV19 with TRBJ1-2, with D unclear. Germline V CDR1 and CDR2: LNHDA, SQIVND (reference sequence). With 3 bases removed from V and 4 bases from J, the gap between germline ends came to 9 bases. CDR3 length: 13 amino acids. The CDR3 sequence: CASSILNVYGYTF. The CDR3 coding sequence is TGTGCCAGTAGTATCCTGAACGTCTATGGCTACACCTTC.

This sequence joins TRBV4-2 and TRBJ2-3, with 16 bases matching TRBD2. This CDR3 spans 20 amino acids. J was trimmed by 3 bases and V by 4 bases; bases with no gene match: 13. Germline V gene lookup returns CDR1 LGHNA and CDR2 YNFKEQ. The CDR3, as DNA: TGTGCCAGCAGCCCAACCCCGGGACTAGCGGGGGGGACCGGGACAGATACGCAGTATTTT. It codes for CASSPTPGLAGGTGTDTQYF.